This T cell receptor beta chain was retrieved from a study of blood T cell repertoires in COVID-19. For the study at large: COVID-19 samples, acute and convalescent, were from the United States, Italy and Spain.

The CDR3 length is 14 residues. The junction had 5 bases not matched to a gene; V was cut back by 5 bases and J by 9 bases. The germline V gene has CDR1 MNHEY and CDR2 SVGAGI. Assay: immunoSEQ multiplex PCR; the TCRdb copy retains only in-frame clones and omits some. Of 330,000 or so clones in the sample, roughly nine tenths were seen once. This TCR was sampled from a woman aged 30 to 39 who had recovered from COVID-19. The chain couples TRBV6-5 to TRBJ2-1, with TRBD2 identical over 12 bases. The sequenced sample consisted of PBMCs or T cells enriched from blood (not recorded which). The CDR3 nucleotides are TGTGCCAGCAGTCTAGCGGGGGGGCCGGGTGAGCAGTTCTTC. It encodes CASSLAGGPGEQFF.